A selection of T cell receptor beta chains follows, all from one sample in a study of blood T cell repertoires in COVID-19. Assay used: immunoSEQ multiplex PCR; TCRdb lists only in-frame clones, some missing. The sample includes 100,000 or so clones, 85% of them seen just once. What was sequenced was peripheral blood. The receptors come from a woman aged 70-85 years with active or convalescent COVID-19. Both conserved end residues are part of each CDR3. The D gene is left open where the match is weak. Where a row states a size, it is once, few, many or the class of an expanded clone; other rows omit it.

j_gene,d_gene,v_gene,abundance,CDR3nt,CDR3aa
TRBJ1-5,NA,TRBV3-1/TRBV3-2,NA,TGTGCCAGCAGCCCCTCGGGTGGGGGCAGGCAGCCCCAGCATTTT,CASSPSGGGRQPQHF
TRBJ2-4,TRBD1,TRBV14,NA,TGTGCCAGCAGCGCGCACAGGGGGGACATTCAGTACTTC,CASSAHRGDIQYF
TRBJ2-2,NA,TRBV21-1,NA,TGTGCCAGAATGAGAAGGGGGTGGAGAGCGGAGAAATACACCGGGGAGCTGTTTTTT,CARMRRGWRAEKYTGELFF
TRBJ1-6,TRBD1,TRBV5-5,NA,TGTGCCAGCAGCACAGGACAGGGGCTTAGTTCACCCCTCCACTTT,CASSTGQGLSSPLHF
TRBJ2-7,TRBD2,TRBV13,NA,TGTGCCAGCAGCTTCCCCATTATTCTAGCGGAATACTTC,CASSFPIILAEYF
TRBJ2-1,NA,TRBV4-3,NA,TGCGCCAGCAGCCAACACCGGGACTTCTACAATGAGCAGTTCTTC,CASSQHRDFYNEQFF
TRBJ2-7,TRBD2,TRBV5-4,NA,TGTGCCAGCAGCTCGGGACTAGCGGTTAGCTCCTACGAGCAGTACTTC,CASSSGLAVSSYEQYF
TRBJ1-4,TRBD1,TRBV19,NA,TGTGCCAGTAGAAACAGGGGGATGGATGAAAAACTGTTTTTT,CASRNRGMDEKLFF
TRBJ1-1,NA,TRBV7-2,NA,TGTGCCAGCAGCTTAAAAGGTGCGGGTGAGAACACTGAAGCTTTCTTT,CASSLKGAGENTEAFF
TRBJ2-7,TRBD1,TRBV19,NA,TGTGCCAGTAGTAATCAGGGGGCGGACTACGAGCAGTACTTC,CASSNQGADYEQYF
TRBJ1-1,NA,TRBV19,NA,TGTGCCAGTAGTATACAGGGAATCCTGAACACTGAAGCTTTCTTT,CASSIQGILNTEAFF
TRBJ1-5,TRBD1,TRBV24-1,few,TGTGCCACCAGTGATGGGACAGGGGGGGATCAGCCCCAGCATTTT,CATSDGTGGDQPQHF
TRBJ1-5,TRBD1,TRBV25-1,few,TGTGCCAGCAGTACGACAGGGTCCAATCAGCCCCAGCATTTT,CASSTTGSNQPQHF
TRBJ1-2,TRBD1,TRBV5-6,NA,TGTGCCAGCAGCTCGGAAACGTACAGGGGGCGCGGGGGCTACACCTTC,CASSSETYRGRGGYTF
TRBJ2-5,NA,TRBV30,NA,TGTGCCTGGAGTGTCTCTGAGACCCAGTACTTC,CAWSVSETQYF
TRBJ2-1,NA,TRBV5-1,NA,TGCGCCAGCTCTGCGGCGGGAATGTCCTACAATGAGCAGTTCTTC,CASSAAGMSYNEQFF
TRBJ2-1,NA,TRBV7-2,once,TGTGCCAGCAGCCTTAACAATGAGCAGTTCTTC,CASSLNNEQFF
TRBJ2-1,NA,TRBV5-4,NA,TGTGCCAGCAGCTCTACCAAGCGGCCCAATGAGCAGTTCTTC,CASSSTKRPNEQFF
TRBJ1-4,NA,TRBV2,NA,TGTGCCAGCAGTGATAGCGGTAATGAAAAACTGTTTTTT,CASSDSGNEKLFF
TRBJ2-2,TRBD1,TRBV7-9,NA,TGTGCCAGCAGTACAACAGGGGCTCCAAACACCGGGGAGCTGTTTTTT,CASSTTGAPNTGELFF
TRBJ2-5,TRBD2,TRBV9,NA,TGTGCCAGCAGCCAACTAGCGGGGGGCGGGGAGACCCAGTACTTC,CASSQLAGGGETQYF
TRBJ1-6,TRBD1,TRBV19,NA,TGTGCCAGTAGTATAGGCGGACAGGGAATTCGAACTAATTCACCCCTCCACTTT,CASSIGGQGIRTNSPLHF
TRBJ2-5,TRBD2,TRBV3-1/TRBV3-2,NA,TGTGCCAGCAGCCAAGATCTGAGCGGGAGGGGTGAGACCCAGTACTTC,CASSQDLSGRGETQYF
TRBJ1-2,NA,TRBV5-6,NA,TGTGCCAGCAGCCCCGCAGCGGCACGGGGCTACACCTTC,CASSPAAARGYTF
TRBJ1-1,NA,TRBV6-5,NA,TGTGCCAGCAGTTACTCGCGTCTGAACACTGAAGCTTTCTTT,CASSYSRLNTEAFF
TRBJ1-1,TRBD1,TRBV7-2,NA,TGTGCCAGCAGCTTAGGCCCGCGGACAGGGGGTTTAACTGAAGCTTTCTTT,CASSLGPRTGGLTEAFF
TRBJ2-5,TRBD1,TRBV25-1,NA,TGTGCCAGCAGTGAGGGACAGGGGGCGGGAGAGACCCAGTACTTC,CASSEGQGAGETQYF
TRBJ2-2,NA,TRBV7-9,NA,TGTGCCAGCAGAACTTCAGCGGGGAACACCGGGGAGCTGTTTTTT,CASRTSAGNTGELFF
TRBJ1-1,NA,TRBV11-3,NA,TGTGCCAGCAGCTTAGCGGAGGGTACGGCTTTCTTT,CASSLAEGTAFF
TRBJ2-5,TRBD1,TRBV3-1/TRBV3-2,once,TGTGCCAGCAGCCAATCTCCCTACAGGGGGCAAGAGACCCAGTACTTC,CASSQSPYRGQETQYF
TRBJ1-2,NA,TRBV7-9,NA,TGTGCCAGCAGCTTAGCTGGCAGATACCGATATGGCTACACCTTC,CASSLAGRYRYGYTF